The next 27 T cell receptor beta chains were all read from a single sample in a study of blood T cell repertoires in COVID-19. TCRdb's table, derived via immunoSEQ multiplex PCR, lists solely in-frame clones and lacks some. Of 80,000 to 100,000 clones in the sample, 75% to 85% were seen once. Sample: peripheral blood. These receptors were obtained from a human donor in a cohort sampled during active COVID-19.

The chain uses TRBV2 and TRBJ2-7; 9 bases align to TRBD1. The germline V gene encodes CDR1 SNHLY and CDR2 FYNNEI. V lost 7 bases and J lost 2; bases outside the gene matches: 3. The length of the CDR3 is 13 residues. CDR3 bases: TGTGCCAGCAAACAGGGGGCCCCCTACGAGCAGTACTTC. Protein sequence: CASKQGAPYEQYF.

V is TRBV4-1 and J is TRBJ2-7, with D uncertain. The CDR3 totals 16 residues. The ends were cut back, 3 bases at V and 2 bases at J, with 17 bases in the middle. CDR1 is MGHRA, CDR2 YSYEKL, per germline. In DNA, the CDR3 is TGCGCCAGCAGCCAGTCTAGAGAGGCCAATCCCTACGAGCAGTACTTC. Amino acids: CASSQSREANPYEQYF.

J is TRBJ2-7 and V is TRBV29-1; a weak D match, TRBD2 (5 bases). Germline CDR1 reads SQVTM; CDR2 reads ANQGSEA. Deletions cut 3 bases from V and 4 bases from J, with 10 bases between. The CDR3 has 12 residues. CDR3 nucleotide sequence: TGCAGCGTTGATGAGGGAGAGTACGAGCAGTACTTC. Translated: CSVDEGEYEQYF.

The CDR3 nucleotides are TGTGCCAGCAGACTGACAGGGGACAATCAGCCCCAGCATTTT. As protein: CASRLTGDNQPQHF. J is TRBJ1-5 and V is TRBV27; TRBD1 matches at 8 bases. CDR1 and CDR2 (germline): MNHEY, SMNVEV (reference sequence). V lost 6 bases and J lost 3; bases outside the gene matches: 4. The CDR3 spans 14 residues.

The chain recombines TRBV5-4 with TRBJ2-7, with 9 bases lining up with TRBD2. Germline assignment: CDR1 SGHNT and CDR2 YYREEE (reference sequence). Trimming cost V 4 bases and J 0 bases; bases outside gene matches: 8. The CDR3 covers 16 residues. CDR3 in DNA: TGTGCCAGCAGCCCTGAGTTAGCGGGGGCCTCCTACGAGCAGTACTTC. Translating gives CASSPELAGASYEQYF.

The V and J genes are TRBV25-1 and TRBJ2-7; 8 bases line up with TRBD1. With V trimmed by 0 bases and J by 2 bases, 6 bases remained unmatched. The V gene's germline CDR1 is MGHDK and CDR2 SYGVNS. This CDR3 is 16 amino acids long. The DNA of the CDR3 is TGTGCCAGCAGTGAATACAGGGGGCAAGGGCCCTACGAGCAGTACTTC. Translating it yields CASSEYRGQGPYEQYF.

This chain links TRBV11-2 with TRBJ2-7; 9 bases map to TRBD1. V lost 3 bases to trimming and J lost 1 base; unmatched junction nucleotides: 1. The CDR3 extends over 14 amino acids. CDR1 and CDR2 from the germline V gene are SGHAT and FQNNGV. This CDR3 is CASSFGTGSYEQYF. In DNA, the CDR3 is TGTGCCAGCAGCTTTGGGACAGGGTCCTACGAGCAGTACTTC. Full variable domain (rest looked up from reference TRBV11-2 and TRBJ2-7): EAGVAQSPRYKIIEKRQSVAFWCNPISGHATLYWYQQILGQGPKLLIQFQNNGVVDDSQLPKDRFSAERLKGVDSTLKIQPAKLEDSAVYLCASSFGTGSYEQYFGPGTRLTVT.

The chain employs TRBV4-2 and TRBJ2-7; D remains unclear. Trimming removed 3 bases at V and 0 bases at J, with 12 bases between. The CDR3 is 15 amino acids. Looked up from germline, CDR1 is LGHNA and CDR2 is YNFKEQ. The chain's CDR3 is CASSQVTESSYEQYF. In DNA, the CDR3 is TGTGCCAGCAGCCAGGTAACGGAGAGCTCCTACGAGCAGTACTTC.

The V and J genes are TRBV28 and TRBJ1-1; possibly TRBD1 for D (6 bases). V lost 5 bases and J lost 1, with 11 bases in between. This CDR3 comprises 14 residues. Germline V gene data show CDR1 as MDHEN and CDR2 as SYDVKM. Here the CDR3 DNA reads TGTGCCAGCAGTCCAGGACAGCCGAACACTGAAGCTTTCTTT. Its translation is CASSPGQPNTEAFF.

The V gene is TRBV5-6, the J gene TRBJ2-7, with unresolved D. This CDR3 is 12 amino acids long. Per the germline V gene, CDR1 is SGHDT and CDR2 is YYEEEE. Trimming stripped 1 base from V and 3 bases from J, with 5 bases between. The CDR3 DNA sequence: TGTGCCAGCAGCTTGTCAGACTACGAGCAGTACTTC. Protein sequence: CASSLSDYEQYF.

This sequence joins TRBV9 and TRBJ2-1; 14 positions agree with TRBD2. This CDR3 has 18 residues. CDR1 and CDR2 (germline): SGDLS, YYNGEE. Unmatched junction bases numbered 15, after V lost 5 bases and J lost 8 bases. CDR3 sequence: CASSRRLTSGRAGDEQFF. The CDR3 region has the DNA TGTGCCAGCAGTCGTCGTTTGACTAGCGGGAGGGCCGGTGATGAGCAGTTCTTC.

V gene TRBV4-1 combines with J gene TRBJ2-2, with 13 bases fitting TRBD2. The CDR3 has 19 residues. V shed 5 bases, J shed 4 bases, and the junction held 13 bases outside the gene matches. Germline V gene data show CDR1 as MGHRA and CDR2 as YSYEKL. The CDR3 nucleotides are TGCGCCAGCAGCGCCCGACTAGCGGGAGGTGGTTTGGGCACCGGGGAGCTGTTTTTT. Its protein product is CASSARLAGGGLGTGELFF.

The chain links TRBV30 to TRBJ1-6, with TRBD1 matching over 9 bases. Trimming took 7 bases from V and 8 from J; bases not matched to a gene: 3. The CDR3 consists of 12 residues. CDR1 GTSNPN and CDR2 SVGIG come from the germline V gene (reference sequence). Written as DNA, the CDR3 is TGTGCCTTCGGACAGGGGTATTCACCCCTCCACTTT. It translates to CAFGQGYSPLHF.

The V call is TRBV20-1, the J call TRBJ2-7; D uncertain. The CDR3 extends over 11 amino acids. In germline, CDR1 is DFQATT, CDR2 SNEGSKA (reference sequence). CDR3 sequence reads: CRALSGHEQYF. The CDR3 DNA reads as TGCAGGGCATTGTCAGGCCACGAGCAGTACTTC.

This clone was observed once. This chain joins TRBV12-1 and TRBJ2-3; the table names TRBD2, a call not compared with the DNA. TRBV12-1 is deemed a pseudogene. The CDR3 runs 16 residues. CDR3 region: CASSFQVGGYTDTQYF. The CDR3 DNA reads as TGTGCCAGCAGCTTTCAAGTCGGCGGGTACACAGATACGCAGTATTTT.

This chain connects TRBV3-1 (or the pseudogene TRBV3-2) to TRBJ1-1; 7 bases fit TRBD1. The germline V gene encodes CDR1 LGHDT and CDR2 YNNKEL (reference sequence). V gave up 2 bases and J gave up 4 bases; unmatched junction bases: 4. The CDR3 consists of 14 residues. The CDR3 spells CASSQNRGGTEAFF. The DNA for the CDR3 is TGTGCCAGCAGCCAAAACAGGGGTGGCACTGAAGCTTTCTTT.

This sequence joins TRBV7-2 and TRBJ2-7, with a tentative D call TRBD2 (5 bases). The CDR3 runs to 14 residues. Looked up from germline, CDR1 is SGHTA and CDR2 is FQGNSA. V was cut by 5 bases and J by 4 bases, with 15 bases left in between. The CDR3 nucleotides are TGTGCCAGCAGCCCCGAGGGTTTCCGGTACGAGCAGTACTTC. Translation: CASSPEGFRYEQYF.

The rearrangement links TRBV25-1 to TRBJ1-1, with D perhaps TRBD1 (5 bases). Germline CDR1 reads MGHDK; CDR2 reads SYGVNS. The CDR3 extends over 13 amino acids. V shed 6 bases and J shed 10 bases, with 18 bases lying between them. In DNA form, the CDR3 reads TGTGCCAGCAGCTACCGGACACTGGGTGCAGCTTTCTTT. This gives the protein CASSYRTLGAAFF.

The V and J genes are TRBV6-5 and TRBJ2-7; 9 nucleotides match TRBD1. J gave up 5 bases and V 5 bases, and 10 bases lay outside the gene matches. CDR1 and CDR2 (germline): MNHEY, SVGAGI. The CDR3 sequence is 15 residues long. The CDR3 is CASSPDRDRDHEQYF. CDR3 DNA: TGTGCCAGCAGTCCCGACCGGGACAGGGACCACGAGCAGTACTTC.

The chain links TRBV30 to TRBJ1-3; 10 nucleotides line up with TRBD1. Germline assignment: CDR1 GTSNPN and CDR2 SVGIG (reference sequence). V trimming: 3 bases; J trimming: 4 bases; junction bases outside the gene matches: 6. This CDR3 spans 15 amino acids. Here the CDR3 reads CAWSRTGGFGNTIYF. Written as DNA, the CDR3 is TGTGCCTGGAGCCGGACAGGGGGTTTCGGAAACACCATATATTTT. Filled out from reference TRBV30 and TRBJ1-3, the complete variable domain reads SQTIHQWPATLVQPVGSPLSLECTVEGTSNPNLYWYRQAAGRGLQLLFYSVGIGQISSEVPQNLSASRPQDRQFILSSKKLLLSDSGFYLCAWSRTGGFGNTIYFGEGSWLTVV.

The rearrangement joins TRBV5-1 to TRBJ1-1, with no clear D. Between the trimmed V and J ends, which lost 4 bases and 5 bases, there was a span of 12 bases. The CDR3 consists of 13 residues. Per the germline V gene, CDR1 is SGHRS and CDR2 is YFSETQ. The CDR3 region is CASSPSGGTEAFF. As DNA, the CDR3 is TGCGCCAGCAGCCCGTCGGGTGGTACTGAAGCTTTCTTT. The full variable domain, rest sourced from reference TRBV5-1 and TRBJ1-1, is KAGVTQTPRYLIKTRGQQVTLSCSPISGHRSVSWYQQTPGQGLQFLFEYFSETQRNKGNFPGRFSGRQFSNSRSEMNVSTLELGDSALYLCASSPSGGTEAFFGQGTRLTVV.

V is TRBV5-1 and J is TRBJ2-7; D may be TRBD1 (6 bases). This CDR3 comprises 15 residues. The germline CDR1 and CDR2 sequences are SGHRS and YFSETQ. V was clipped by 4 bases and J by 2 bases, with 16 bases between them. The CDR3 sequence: CASSGGPTGTYEQYF. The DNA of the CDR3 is TGCGCCAGCAGCGGGGGCCCAACGGGAACCTACGAGCAGTACTTC.

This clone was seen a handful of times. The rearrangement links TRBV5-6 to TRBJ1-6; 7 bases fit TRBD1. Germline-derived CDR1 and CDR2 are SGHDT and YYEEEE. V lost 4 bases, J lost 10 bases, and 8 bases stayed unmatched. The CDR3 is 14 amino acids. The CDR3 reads CASSVDRRGSPLHF. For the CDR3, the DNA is TGTGCCAGCAGCGTGGACAGGCGGGGGTCACCCCTCCACTTT.

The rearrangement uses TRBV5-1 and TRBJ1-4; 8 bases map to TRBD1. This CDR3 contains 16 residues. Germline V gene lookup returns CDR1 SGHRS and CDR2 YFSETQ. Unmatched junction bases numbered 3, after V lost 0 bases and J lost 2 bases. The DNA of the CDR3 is TGCGCCAGCAGCTTGGGAGGACAGGGCACTAATGAAAAACTGTTTTTT. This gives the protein CASSLGGQGTNEKLFF.

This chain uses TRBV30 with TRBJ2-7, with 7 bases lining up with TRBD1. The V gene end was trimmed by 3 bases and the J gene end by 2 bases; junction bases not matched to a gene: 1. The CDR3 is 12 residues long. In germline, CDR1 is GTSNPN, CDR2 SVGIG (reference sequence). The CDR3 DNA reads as TGTGCCTGGAGCAGGGGGACCTACGAGCAGTACTTC. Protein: CAWSRGTYEQYF.

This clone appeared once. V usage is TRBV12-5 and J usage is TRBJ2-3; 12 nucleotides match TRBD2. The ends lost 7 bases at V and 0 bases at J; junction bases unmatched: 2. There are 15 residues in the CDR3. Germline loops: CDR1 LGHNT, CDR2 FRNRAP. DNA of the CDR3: TGTGCTAGTGCTCTAGCGGGAGGGAGCACAGATACGCAGTATTTT. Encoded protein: CASALAGGSTDTQYF.

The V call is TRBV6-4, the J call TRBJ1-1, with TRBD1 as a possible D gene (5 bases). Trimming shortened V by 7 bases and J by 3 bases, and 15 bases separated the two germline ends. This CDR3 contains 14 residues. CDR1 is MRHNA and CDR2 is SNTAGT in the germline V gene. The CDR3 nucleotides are TGTGCCAGCATTTCCGATGGGGGGGACACTGAAGCTTTCTTT. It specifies CASISDGGDTEAFF.